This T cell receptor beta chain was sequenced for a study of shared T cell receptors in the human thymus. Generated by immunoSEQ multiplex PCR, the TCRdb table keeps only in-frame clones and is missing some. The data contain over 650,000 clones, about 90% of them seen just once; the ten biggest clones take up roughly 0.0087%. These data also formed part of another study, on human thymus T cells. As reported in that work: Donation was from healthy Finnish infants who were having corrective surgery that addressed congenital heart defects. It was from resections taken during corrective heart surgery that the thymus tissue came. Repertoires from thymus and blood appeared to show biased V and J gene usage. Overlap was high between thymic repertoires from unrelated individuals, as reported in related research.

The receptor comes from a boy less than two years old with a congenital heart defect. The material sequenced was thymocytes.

CDR3 bases: TGTGCCAGCAGCCAAGACGCGGGACTAAGATACGAGCAGTACTTC. Translated, it gives CASSQDAGLRYEQYF. The chain combines TRBV4-2 with TRBJ2-7; 7 positions agree with TRBD2. The CDR3 consists of 15 residues. CDR1 and CDR2 (germline): LGHNA, YNFKEQ. J lost 4 bases, V lost 0 bases, and 6 bases had no gene match.